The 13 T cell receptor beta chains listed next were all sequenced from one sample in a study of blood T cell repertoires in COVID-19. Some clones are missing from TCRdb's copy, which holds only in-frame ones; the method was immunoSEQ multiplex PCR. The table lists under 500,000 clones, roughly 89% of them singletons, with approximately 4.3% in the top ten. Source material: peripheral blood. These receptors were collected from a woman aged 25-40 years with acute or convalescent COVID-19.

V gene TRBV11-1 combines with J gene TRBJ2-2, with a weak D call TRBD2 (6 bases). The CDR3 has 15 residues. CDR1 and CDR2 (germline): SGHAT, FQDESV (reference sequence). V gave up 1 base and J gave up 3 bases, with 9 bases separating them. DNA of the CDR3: TGTGCCAGCAGCTTAGTAGCGGACTACACCGGGGAGCTGTTTTTT. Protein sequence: CASSLVADYTGELFF.

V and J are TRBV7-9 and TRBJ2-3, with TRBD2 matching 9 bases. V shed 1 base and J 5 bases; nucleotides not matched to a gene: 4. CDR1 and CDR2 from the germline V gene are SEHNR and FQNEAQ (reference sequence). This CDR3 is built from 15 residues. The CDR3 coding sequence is TGTGCCAGCAGCTTAGACAGCGGGGGGTTAGATACGCAGTATTTT. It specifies CASSLDSGGLDTQYF.

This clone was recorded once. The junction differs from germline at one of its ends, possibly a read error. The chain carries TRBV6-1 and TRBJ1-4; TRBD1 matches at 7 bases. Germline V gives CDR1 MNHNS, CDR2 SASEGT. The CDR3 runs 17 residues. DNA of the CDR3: TGTGCCAGCAGCGAAGGGACAGTCCTAGGATCTAATGAAAAACTGTTTTTT. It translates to CASSEGTVLGSNEKLFF.

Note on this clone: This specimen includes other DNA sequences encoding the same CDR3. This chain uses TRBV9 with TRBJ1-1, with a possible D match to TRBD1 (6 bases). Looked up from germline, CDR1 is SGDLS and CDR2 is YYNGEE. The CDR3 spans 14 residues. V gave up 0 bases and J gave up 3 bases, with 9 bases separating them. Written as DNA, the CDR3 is TGTGCCAGCAGCGTAGGGCAGGGGTACACTGAAGCTTTCTTT. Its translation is CASSVGQGYTEAFF.

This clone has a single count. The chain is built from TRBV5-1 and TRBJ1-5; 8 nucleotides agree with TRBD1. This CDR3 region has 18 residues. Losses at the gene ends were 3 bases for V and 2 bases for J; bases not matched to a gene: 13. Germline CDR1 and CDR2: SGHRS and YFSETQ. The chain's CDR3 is CASSSRDRPKMGNQPQHF. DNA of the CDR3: TGCGCCAGCAGCTCCCGGGACAGGCCAAAGATGGGCAATCAGCCCCAGCATTTT.

CDR3 protein: CASSQVERSGYTF. CDR3 nucleotide sequence: TGTGCCAGCAGCCAAGTAGAGCGTAGTGGCTACACCTTC. This rearrangement joins TRBV3-1 (or the pseudogene TRBV3-2) to TRBJ1-2; D gene ambiguous. V was pared by 1 base and J by 7 bases, with 10 bases between. Germline loops: CDR1 LGHDT, CDR2 YNNKEL (reference sequence). The CDR3 contains 13 residues.

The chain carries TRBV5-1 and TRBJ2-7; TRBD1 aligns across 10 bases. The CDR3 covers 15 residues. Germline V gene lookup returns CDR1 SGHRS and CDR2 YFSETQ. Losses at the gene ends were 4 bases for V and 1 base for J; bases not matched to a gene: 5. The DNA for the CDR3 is TGCGCCAGCAGCAGGACAGGGGGGAATTCCTACGAGCAGTACTTC. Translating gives CASSRTGGNSYEQYF.

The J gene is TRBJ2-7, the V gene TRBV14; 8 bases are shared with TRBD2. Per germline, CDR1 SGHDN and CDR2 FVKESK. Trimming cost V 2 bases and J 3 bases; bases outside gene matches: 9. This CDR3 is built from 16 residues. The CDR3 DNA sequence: TGTGCCAGCAGCCAACGTCCCTCCGCGGGGGGCTACGAGCAGTACTTC. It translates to CASSQRPSAGGYEQYF.

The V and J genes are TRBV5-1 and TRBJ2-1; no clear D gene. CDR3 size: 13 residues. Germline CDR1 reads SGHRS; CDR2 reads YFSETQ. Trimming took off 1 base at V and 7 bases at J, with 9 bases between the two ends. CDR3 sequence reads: CASSLYPGNEQFF. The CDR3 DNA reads TGCGCCAGCAGCTTGTACCCCGGGAATGAGCAGTTCTTC.

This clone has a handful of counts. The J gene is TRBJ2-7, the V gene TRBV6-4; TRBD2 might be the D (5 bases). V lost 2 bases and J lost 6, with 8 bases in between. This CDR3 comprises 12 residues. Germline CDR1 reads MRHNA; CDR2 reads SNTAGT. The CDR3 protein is CASSDDYFEQYF. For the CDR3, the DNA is TGTGCCAGCAGTGACGACTACTTCGAGCAGTACTTC.

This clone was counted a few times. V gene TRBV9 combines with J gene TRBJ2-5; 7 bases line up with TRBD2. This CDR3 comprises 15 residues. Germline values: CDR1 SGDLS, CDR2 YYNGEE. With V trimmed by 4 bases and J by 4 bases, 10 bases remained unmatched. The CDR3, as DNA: TGTGCCAGCAGCCCACGGGACTACCTCGGAGAGACCCAGTACTTC. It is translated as CASSPRDYLGETQYF. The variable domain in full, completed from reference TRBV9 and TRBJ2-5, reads DSGVTQTPKHLITATGQRVTLRCSPRSGDLSVYWYQQSLDQGLQFLIQYYNGEERAKGNILERFSAQQFPDLHSELNLSSLELGDSALYFCASSPRDYLGETQYFGPGTRLLVL.

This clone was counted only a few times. In nucleotides, the CDR3 is TGCGCCAGCAGTGACGGGGGCGAGCAGTACTTC. As protein: CASSDGGEQYF. J is TRBJ2-7 and V is TRBV10-1; TRBD2 is a possible D gene (6 bases). Between the trimmed V and J ends, which lost 3 bases and 6 bases, there was a span of 6 bases. CDR3 length equals 11 residues. Per the germline V gene, CDR1 is WNHNN and CDR2 is SYGVQD (reference sequence).

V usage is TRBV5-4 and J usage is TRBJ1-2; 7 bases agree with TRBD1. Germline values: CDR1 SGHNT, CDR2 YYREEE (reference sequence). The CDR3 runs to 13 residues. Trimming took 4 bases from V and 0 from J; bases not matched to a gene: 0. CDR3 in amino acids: CASSQGANYGYTF. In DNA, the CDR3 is TGTGCCAGCAGCCAGGGGGCTAACTATGGCTACACCTTC. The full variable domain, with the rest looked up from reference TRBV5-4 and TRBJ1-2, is ETGVTQSPTHLIKTRGQQVTLRCSSQSGHNTVSWYQQALGQGPQFIFQYYREEENGRGNFPPRFSGLQFPNYSSELNVNALELDDSALYLCASSQGANYGYTFGSGTRLTVV.